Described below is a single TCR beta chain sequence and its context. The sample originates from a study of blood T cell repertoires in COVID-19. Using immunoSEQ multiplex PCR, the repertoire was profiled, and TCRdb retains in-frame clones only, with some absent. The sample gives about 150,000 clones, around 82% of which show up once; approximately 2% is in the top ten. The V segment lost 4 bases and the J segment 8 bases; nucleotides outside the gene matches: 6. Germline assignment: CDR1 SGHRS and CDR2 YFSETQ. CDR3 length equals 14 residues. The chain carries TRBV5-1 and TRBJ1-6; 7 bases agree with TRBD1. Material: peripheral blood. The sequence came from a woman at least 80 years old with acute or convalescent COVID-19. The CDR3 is CASSQGQDDSPLHF. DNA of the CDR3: TGCGCCAGCAGCCAAGGACAGGATGATTCACCCCTCCACTTT. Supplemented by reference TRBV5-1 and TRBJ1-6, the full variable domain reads KAGVTQTPRYLIKTRGQQVTLSCSPISGHRSVSWYQQTPGQGLQFLFEYFSETQRNKGNFPGRFSGRQFSNSRSEMNVSTLELGDSALYLCASSQGQDDSPLHFGNGTRLTVT.